Presented here are 19 T cell receptor beta chains from one specimen sequenced in a study of tumor-infiltrating lymphocytes in primary liver carcinoma. Alongside blood RNA obtained from unsorted whole blood, germline DNA was also extracted. cDNA specific to TCR beta was made from 450 to 500 ng of total RNA, with a constant-region primer employed for priming. Construction of TCR beta libraries relied on three successive nested multiplex PCR rounds employing slightly modified ARM-PCR. TRBV1-TRBV30 forward primers paired with a C-beta reverse primer drove the first two PCR rounds, approximately 11 cycles each. Each CDR3 protein is one row after TCRdb ran MiXCR on the multiplex PCR reads. Among about 300,000 distinct CDR3 sequences listed, over 55% were seen once. Input material: peripheral blood. The receptor source for this set is a man aged 35-49 years with primary liver carcinoma and hepatitis B virus infection.

This clonotype was recorded a few times. Germline is not matched at one junction end, which may reflect a read error. V is TRBV13 and J is TRBJ2-2; D unresolved. CDR3 length: 11 residues. CDR1 is PRHDT, CDR2 FYEKMQ, per germline (reference sequence). As DNA, the CDR3 is TGTGCCAGCACCCACACTGGGGAGCTGTTTTTT. It is translated as CASTHTGELFF.

In the case of this clonotype: This sequence may be a read error, since a much larger clone differs from it by one base. The missing conserved phenylalanine or tryptophan at the end of this CDR3 makes a read error likely. This chain connects TRBV6-5 to TRBJ2-1; the D is unclear. Between the trimmed V and J ends, which lost 6 bases and 7 bases, there was a span of 13 bases. The CDR3 is made up of 13 amino acids. CDR1 is MNHEY and CDR2 is SVGAGI in the germline V gene. CDR3 protein: CASSLVRRNEQFY. The CDR3 region has the DNA TGTGCCAGCAGCTTGGTCCGGCGAAATGAGCAGTTCTAC.

The count of this clonotype is one. A single base separates this from a much larger clone, so it may be a read error. V and J are TRBV12-3 or TRBV12-4 and TRBJ1-1; possible D gene TRBD1, 6 bases. V lost 7 bases to trimming and J lost 8 bases, with 20 bases between them. CDR3 size: 14 residues. The CDR3 loop reads CASTLRSGALEAFF. The CDR3 coding sequence is TGTGCCAGCACTTTGAGGTCAGGGGCGCTCGAAGCTTTCTTT.

The V gene is TRBV28, the J gene TRBJ2-7; possible D gene TRBD1, 5 bases. Germline values: CDR1 MDHEN, CDR2 SYDVKM. This CDR3 has 14 residues. V was shortened by 5 bases and J by 3 bases, with 14 bases between the two germline ends. CDR3 sequence (DNA): TGTGCCAGCAGTCCACAGGCTTTTATCTACGAGCAGTACTTC. This gives the protein CASSPQAFIYEQYF.

This clonotype has just a few counts. The genes are TRBV4-2 and TRBJ1-3, with D tentatively TRBD1 (5 bases). The CDR3 covers 15 residues. Germline V gene sequence: CDR1 LGHNA, CDR2 YNFKEQ. The germline V and J ends were trimmed by 2 bases and 0 bases, with 8 bases remaining between them. The chain's CDR3 is CASSQWDGSGNTIYF. CDR3 sequence (DNA): TGTGCCAGCAGCCAATGGGACGGCTCTGGAAACACCATATATTTT.

With regard to this clonotype: The missing conserved phenylalanine or tryptophan at the end of this CDR3 makes a read error likely. The DNA is left out, because the CDR3 cannot be placed on it with certainty; the CDR3 is given as TCRdb lists it. The rearrangement links TRBV6-6 to TRBJ2-7. The CDR3 spans 13 amino acids, including both terminal residues. CDR1 MNHNY and CDR2 SVGAGI come from the germline V gene (reference sequence). The CDR3 sequence is CASKVAESYEQYC.

V and J are TRBV10-3 and TRBJ1-2, with D possibly being TRBD1 (6 bases). This CDR3 has 16 amino acids. V was clipped by 3 bases and J by 2 bases, with 16 bases between them. CDR1 is ENHRY and CDR2 is SYGVKD in the germline V gene. Here the CDR3 DNA reads TGTGCCATCAGTGAACCCCCAGGGGCGGGGAACTATGGCTACACCTTC. Its translation: CAISEPPGAGNYGYTF.

The chain combines TRBV5-6 with TRBJ2-7; 7 nucleotides agree with TRBD1. Germline trimming cut 4 bases from V and 0 bases from J; bases unmatched to any gene: 10. CDR1 is SGHDT, CDR2 YYEEEE, per germline. This CDR3 contains 16 residues. The CDR3 DNA is TGTGCCAGCAGCCCAGGGGTACAGGGGTTCTCCTACGAGCAGTACTTC. Amino acid sequence: CASSPGVQGFSYEQYF.

Concerning this clonotype itself: One junction end disagrees with the germline gene, perhaps due to a read error. This chain links TRBV11-1 with TRBJ1-3; D uncertain. Germline V CDR1 and CDR2: SGHAT, FQDESV (reference sequence). The CDR3 is 14 residues long. CDR3 DNA: TGTGCCAGCAGCACCACTCCCAACGGAAACACCATATACTTT. Amino acid sequence: CASSTTPNGNTIYF. The entire variable domain, with the rest obtained from reference TRBV11-1 and TRBJ1-3, is as follows: EAEVAQSPRYKITEKSQAVAFWCDPISGHATLYWYRQILGQGPELLVQFQDESVVDDSQLPKDRFSAERLKGVDSTLKIQPAELGDSAMYLCASSTTPNGNTIYFGEGSWLTVV.

Points on this clonotype: One end of the junction fails to match germline, which may point to a read error. The chain recombines TRBV11-1 with TRBJ2-7; no clear D. Per germline, CDR1 SGHAT and CDR2 FQDESV (reference sequence). This CDR3 contains 11 residues. The CDR3 protein is CAGSPGQEHNF. As DNA, the CDR3 is TGTGCCGGCAGCCCCGGCCAGGAGCATAACTTC. The variable domain in full, completed from reference TRBV11-1 and TRBJ2-7, reads EAEVAQSPRYKITEKSQAVAFWCDPISGHATLYWYRQILGQGPELLVQFQDESVVDDSQLPKDRFSAERLKGVDSTLKIQPAELGDSAMYLCAGSPGQEHNFGPGTRLTVT.

This clonotype was recorded a few times. For the CDR3, the DNA is TGTGCCTGGAGCCGGACAGTGGGAAACATTCAGTACTTC. This encodes CAWSRTVGNIQYF. The J gene is TRBJ2-4, the V gene TRBV30; the D gene is possibly TRBD1 (6 bases). Germline V lookup: CDR1 GTSNPN, CDR2 SVGIG (reference sequence). With 3 bases removed from V and 6 bases from J, the gap between germline ends came to 12 bases. The CDR3 runs to 13 residues. Complete variable domain (other parts from reference TRBV30 and TRBJ2-4): SQTIHQWPATLVQPVGSPLSLECTVEGTSNPNLYWYRQAAGRGLQLLFYSVGIGQISSEVPQNLSASRPQDRQFILSSKKLLLSDSGFYLCAWSRTVGNIQYFGAGTRLSVL.

Note on this clonotype: A much larger clone sits a single nucleotide away, making a read error possible. DNA for the CDR3: TGTGACAGCAGTACTTGGCCGGGAGGCAATCAGCCCCAGCATTTT. Its protein product is CDSSTWPGGNQPQHF. The V call is TRBV6-2 or TRBV6-3, the J call TRBJ1-5; no reliable D call. CDR1 MNHEY and CDR2 SVGEGT come from the germline V gene. CDR3 length equals 15 residues.

A remark on this clonotype: This clone may be a read error of a much larger clone one base away. The chain combines TRBV4-1 with TRBJ2-7; 7 bases align to TRBD2. V dropped 1 base and J dropped 5; count of bases not matched to a gene: 11. The CDR3 consists of 16 residues. Germline values: CDR1 MGHRA, CDR2 YSYEKL. The CDR3 is CASSQVGGRMPNEQYF. The CDR3 region has the DNA TGCGCCAGCAGCCAAGTCGGGGGGAGAATGCCGAACGAGCAGTACTTC.

About this clonotype: The junction departs from germline at one end; a sequencing error may be responsible. The chain has TRBV6-5 and TRBJ2-1; 9 nucleotides line up with TRBD2. Germline V gene lookup returns CDR1 MNHEY and CDR2 SVGAGI. CDR3 size: 14 residues. The chain's CDR3 is CASSSTSGYNDQFF. The CDR3 nucleotides are TGTGCCAGCAGTTCGACTAGCGGCTACAATGACCAGTTCTTC.

Comment on this clonotype: The junction differs from germline at one of its ends, possibly a read error. The chain recombines TRBV11-1 with TRBJ2-2, with D perhaps TRBD2 (5 bases). The V gene's germline CDR1 is SGHAT and CDR2 FQDESV (reference sequence). The CDR3 spans 13 residues. The CDR3: CAGGGSNTGELFF. In DNA, the CDR3 is TGTGCTGGCGGCGGGTCGAACACTGGGGAGCTGTTTTTT.

Points on this clonotype: A much larger clone sits a single nucleotide away, making a read error possible. The chain recombines TRBV4-1 with TRBJ2-1; D is possibly TRBD1 (5 bases). From germline, CDR1 is MGHRA and CDR2 YSYEKL. The CDR3 extends over 14 amino acids. The CDR3 nucleotides are TGCGCCAGCAGCCACCGCGACAGCAACAATGAGCAGCTCTTC. This translates into CASSHRDSNNEQLF.

This clonotype was seen a single time. Given a much more abundant clone one base away, this may be a read error. The chain is built from TRBV5-1 and TRBJ1-2; no definite D call. The V gene's germline CDR1 is SGHRS and CDR2 YFSETQ. The CDR3 loop spans 14 amino acids. The V end was cut by 0 bases, the J end by 8 bases, with 14 bases between. The CDR3 DNA follows: TGCGCCAGCAGCTTGGACGAGGTTTGGGAGGGCTACACCTTC. It encodes CASSLDEVWEGYTF.

The chain has TRBV18 and TRBJ2-1; D is unclear. Trimming removed 6 bases at V and 9 bases at J, with 15 bases between. This CDR3 is 13 amino acids long. Germline V lookup: CDR1 KGHSH, CDR2 LQKENI. This chain's CDR3 is CASSEDRDGEQFF. The CDR3 coding sequence is TGTGCCAGCTCTGAAGATAGGGATGGTGAGCAGTTCTTC.

With regard to this clonotype: This may be a read error, as it is one base from a much larger clone. This chain uses TRBV5-1 with TRBJ2-2, with D possibly being TRBD1 (6 bases). The CDR3 covers 15 residues. CDR1 is SGHRS, CDR2 YFSETQ, per germline. The CDR3 protein is CTSSPGHLNTGELFF. The CDR3 DNA follows: TGCACCAGCAGCCCGGGACACCTAAACACCGGGGAGCTGTTTTTT.